Given below is one T cell receptor (beta chain) in context. The sample belongs to a study of blood T cell repertoires in COVID-19. About the study: In each case, the material was cDNA or gDNA derived from T cells, B-cell-depleted T cells, or PBMCs.

Sequencing used immunoSEQ multiplex PCR; TCRdb keeps in-frame clones, though not all of them. Among approximately 200,000 clones listed, around 85% were seen once. The CDR3 has 12 residues. Looked up from germline, CDR1 is MDHEN and CDR2 is SYDVKM. Trimming shortened V by 2 bases and J by 11 bases, and 13 bases separated the two germline ends. Sequenced: peripheral blood. The sequence was obtained from a man between 65 and 85 years old with active or convalescent COVID-19. V usage is TRBV28 and J usage is TRBJ2-7; D is undetermined. CDR3 protein: CASSLEYRTKYF. The CDR3 DNA reads TGTGCCAGCAGTTTAGAGTACCGAACTAAGTACTTC.